This T cell receptor (beta chain) was captured by sequencing in a study of T cell responses to AZD1222 COVID-19 vaccine. Per the germline V gene, CDR1 is MNHEY and CDR2 is SVGEGT. Trimming took off 2 bases at V and 2 bases at J, with 14 bases between the two ends. The CDR3 spans 16 residues. Profiled with immunoSEQ multiplex PCR; TCRdb holds only in-frame clones, not every one. The sample records over 100,000 clones, around 90% being singletons. The chain carries TRBV6-2 or TRBV6-3 and TRBJ2-3, with a tentative D call TRBD2 (5 bases). The sample in question was peripheral blood, obtained 28 days after the second AZD1222 dose. This receptor was taken from an adult who received the AZD1222 COVID-19 vaccine. The CDR3 is CASSYRRPRDTDTQYF. In nucleotides, the CDR3 is TGTGCCAGCAGTTACCGCAGGCCACGGGACACAGATACGCAGTATTTT.